The T cell receptor beta chain under discussion was sequenced for a study of blood T cell repertoires in COVID-19. The protocol was immunoSEQ multiplex PCR, while the TCRdb copy is restricted to in-frame clones and leaves out a portion. The sample records 82,000 or so clones, roughly 89% being singletons. This clone was seen a handful of times. Germline V gene data show CDR1 as LNHDA and CDR2 as SQIVND (reference sequence). This CDR3 is built from 15 residues. V gave up 5 bases and J gave up 3 bases; unmatched junction bases: 9. Sequencing used PBMCs or T cells enriched from blood (not recorded which). The rearrangement joins TRBV19 to TRBJ2-7; 8 bases agree with TRBD2. The receptor comes from a woman in her 50s with acute COVID-19. CDR3 region: CASSPSGGRVYEQYF. The CDR3 DNA reads TGTGCCAGTAGTCCTTCGGGGGGGAGAGTCTACGAGCAGTACTTC. The full variable domain, rest sourced from reference TRBV19 and TRBJ2-7, is DGGITQSPKYLFRKEGQNVTLSCEQNLNHDAMYWYRQDPGQGLRLIYYSQIVNDFQKGDIAEGYSVSREKKESFPLTVTSAQKNPTAFYLCASSPSGGRVYEQYFGPGTRLTVT.